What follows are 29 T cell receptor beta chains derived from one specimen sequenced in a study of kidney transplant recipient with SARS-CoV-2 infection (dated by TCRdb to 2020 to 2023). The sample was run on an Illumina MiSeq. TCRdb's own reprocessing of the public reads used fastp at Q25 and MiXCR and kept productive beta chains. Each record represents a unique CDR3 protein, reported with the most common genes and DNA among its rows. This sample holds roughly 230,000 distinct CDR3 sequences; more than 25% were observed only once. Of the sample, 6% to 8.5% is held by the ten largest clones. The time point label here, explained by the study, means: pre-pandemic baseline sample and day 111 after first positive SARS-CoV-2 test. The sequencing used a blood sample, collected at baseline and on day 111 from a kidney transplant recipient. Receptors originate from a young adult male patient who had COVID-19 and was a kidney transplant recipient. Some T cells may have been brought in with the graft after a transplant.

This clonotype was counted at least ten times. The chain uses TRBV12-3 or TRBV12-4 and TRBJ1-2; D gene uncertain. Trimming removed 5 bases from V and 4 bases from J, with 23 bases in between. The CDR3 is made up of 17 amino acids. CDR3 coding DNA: TGTGCCAGCAGTATGCCCCCCACAGCAGGAAAGACCTATGGCTACACCTTC. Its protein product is CASSMPPTAGKTYGYTF.

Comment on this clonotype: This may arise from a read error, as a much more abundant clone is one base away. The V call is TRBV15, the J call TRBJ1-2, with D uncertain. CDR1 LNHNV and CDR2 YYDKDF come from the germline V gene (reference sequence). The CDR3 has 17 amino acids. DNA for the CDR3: TGTGCCGCCAGCTTTATTAGAAGGTGTGGAAAGACCTATGGCTACACCTTC. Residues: CAASFIRRCGKTYGYTF.

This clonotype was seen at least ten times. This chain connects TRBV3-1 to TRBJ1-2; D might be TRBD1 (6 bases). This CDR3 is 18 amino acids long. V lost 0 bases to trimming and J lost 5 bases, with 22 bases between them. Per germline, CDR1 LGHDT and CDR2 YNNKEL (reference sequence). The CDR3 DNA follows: TGTGCCAGCAGCCAAGAGGGGGGGGGACGGGAACAGGGATATGGCTACACCTTC. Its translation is CASSQEGGGREQGYGYTF. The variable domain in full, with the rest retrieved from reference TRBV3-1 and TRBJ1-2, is DTAVSQTPKYLVTQMGNDKSIKCEQNLGHDTMYWYKQDSKKFLKIMFSYNNKELIINETVPNRFSPKSPDKAHLNLHINSLELGDSAVYFCASSQEGGGREQGYGYTFGSGTRLTVV.

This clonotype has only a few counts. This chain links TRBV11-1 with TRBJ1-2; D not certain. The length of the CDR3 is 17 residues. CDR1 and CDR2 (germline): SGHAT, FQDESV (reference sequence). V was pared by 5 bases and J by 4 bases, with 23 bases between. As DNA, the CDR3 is TGTGCCAGCAGCACTCGAGTTAAGGCTGGAAAGACCTATGGCTACACCTTC. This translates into CASSTRVKAGKTYGYTF.

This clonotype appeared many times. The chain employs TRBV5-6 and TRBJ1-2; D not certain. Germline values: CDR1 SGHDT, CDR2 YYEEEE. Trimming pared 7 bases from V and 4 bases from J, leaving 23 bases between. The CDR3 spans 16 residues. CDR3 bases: TGTGCCAGCTTGCACATCAATAGTCGAAAGACCTATGGCTACACCTTC. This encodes CASLHINSRKTYGYTF.

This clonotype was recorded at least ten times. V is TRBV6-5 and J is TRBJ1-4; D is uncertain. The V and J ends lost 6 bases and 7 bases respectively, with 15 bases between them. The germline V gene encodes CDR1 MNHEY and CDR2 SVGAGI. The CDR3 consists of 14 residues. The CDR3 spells CASRMGIGAEKLFF. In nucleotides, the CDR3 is TGTGCCAGCAGAATGGGTATTGGAGCTGAAAAACTGTTTTTT.

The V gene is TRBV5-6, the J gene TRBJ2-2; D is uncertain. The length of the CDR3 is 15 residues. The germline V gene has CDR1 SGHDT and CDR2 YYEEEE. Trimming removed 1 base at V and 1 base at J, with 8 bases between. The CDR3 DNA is TGTGCCAGCAGCTTGTGGAGACGGAACACCGGGGAGCTGTTTTTT. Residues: CASSLWRRNTGELFF.

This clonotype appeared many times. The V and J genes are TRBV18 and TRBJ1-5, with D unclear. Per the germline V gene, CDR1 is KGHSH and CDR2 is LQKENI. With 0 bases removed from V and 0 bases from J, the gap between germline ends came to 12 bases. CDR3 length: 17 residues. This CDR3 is CASSPPEQIYSNQPQHF. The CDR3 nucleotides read TGTGCCAGCTCACCACCGGAACAGATCTATAGCAATCAGCCCCAGCATTTT.

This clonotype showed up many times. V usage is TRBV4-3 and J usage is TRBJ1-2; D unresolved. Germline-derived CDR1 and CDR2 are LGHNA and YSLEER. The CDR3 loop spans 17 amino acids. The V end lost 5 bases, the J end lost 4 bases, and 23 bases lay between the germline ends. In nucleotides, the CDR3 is TGCGCCAGCAGCGGATGGCAAGGACGTCGAAAGACCTATGGCTACACCTTC. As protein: CASSGWQGRRKTYGYTF.

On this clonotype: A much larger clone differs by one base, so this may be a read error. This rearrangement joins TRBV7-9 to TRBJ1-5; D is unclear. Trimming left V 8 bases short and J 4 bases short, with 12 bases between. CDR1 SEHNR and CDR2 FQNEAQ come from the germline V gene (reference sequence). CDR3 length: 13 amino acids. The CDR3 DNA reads TGTGCCAGCGGCCCCGATCATAATCAGCCCCAGCATTTT. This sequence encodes CASGPDHNQPQHF. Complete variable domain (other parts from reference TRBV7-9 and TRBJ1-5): DTGVSQNPRHKITKRGQNVTFRCDPISEHNRLYWYRQTLGQGPEFLTYFQNEAQLEKSRLLSDRFSAERPKGSFSTLEIQRTEQGDSAMYLCASGPDHNQPQHFGDGTRLSIL.

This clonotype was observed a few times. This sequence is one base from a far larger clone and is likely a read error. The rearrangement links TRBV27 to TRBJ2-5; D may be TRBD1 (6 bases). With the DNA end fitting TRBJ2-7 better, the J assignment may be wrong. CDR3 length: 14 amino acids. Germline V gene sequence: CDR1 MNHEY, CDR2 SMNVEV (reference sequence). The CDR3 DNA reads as TGTGCCGGCAGTTTACGGGACACCTCCTACGAGCAGTACTTC. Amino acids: CAGSLRDTSYEQYF.

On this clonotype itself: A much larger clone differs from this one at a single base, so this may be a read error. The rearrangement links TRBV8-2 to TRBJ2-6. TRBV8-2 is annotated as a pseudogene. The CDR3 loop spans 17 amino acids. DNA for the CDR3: TGTGGCGCAGGAGTGAGGATAACACAAAGTCGGGCCAACGTCCTGACTTTC. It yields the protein CGAGVRITQSRANVLTF.

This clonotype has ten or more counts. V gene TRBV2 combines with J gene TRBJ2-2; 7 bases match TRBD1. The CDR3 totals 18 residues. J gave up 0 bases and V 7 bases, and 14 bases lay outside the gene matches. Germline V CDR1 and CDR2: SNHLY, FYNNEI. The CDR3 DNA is TGTGCCAGCATGGGACAGACAAAATTTAGGGCGAACACCGGGGAGCTGTTTTTT. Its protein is CASMGQTKFRANTGELFF.

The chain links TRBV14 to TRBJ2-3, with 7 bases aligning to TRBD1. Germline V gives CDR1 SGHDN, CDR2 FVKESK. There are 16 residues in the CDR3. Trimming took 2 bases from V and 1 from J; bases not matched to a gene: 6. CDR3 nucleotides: TGTGCCAGCAGCCAATATATAACAGGGGGCACAGATACGCAGTATTTT. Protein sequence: CASSQYITGGTDTQYF.

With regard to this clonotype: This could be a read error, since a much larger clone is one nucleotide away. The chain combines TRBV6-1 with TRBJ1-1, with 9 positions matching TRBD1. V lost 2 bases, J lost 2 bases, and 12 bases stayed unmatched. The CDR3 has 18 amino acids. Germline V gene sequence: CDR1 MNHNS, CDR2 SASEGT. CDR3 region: CASSEWGWGTGINTEAFF. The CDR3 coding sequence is TGTGCCAGCAGTGAATGGGGATGGGGGACAGGGATTAACACTGAAGCTTTCTTT.

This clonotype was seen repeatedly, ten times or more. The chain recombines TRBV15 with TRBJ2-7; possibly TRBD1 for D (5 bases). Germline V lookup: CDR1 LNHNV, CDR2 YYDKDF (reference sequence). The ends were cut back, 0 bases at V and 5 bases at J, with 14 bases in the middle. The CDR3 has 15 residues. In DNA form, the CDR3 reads TGTGCCACCAGCAGAGATCAAGTTAGGGGAAACGAGCAGTACTTC. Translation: CATSRDQVRGNEQYF.

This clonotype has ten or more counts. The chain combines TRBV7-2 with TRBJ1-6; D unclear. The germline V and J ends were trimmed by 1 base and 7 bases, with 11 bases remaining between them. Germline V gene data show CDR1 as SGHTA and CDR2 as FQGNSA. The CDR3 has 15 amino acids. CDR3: CASSLGDWRNSPLHF. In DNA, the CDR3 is TGTGCCAGCAGCTTAGGGGATTGGAGAAATTCACCCCTCCACTTT.

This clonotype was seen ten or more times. The CDR3 spells CATSRTSRCGKTYGYTF. Here the CDR3 DNA reads TGTGCCACCAGCCGTACCTCAAGGTGTGGAAAGACCTATGGCTACACCTTC. The J gene is TRBJ1-2, the V gene TRBV15; D gene ambiguous. Germline CDR1 reads LNHNV; CDR2 reads YYDKDF (reference sequence). Trimming shortened V by 5 bases and J by 4 bases, and 23 bases separated the two germline ends. This CDR3 region has 17 residues.

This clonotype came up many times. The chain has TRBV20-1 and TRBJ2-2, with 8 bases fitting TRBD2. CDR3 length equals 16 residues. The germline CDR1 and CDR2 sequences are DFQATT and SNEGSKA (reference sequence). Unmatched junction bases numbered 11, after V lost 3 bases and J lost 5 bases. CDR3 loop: CSASTTGTSGTGELFF. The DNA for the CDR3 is TGCAGTGCTAGTACGACCGGGACTAGTGGGACCGGGGAGCTGTTTTTT.

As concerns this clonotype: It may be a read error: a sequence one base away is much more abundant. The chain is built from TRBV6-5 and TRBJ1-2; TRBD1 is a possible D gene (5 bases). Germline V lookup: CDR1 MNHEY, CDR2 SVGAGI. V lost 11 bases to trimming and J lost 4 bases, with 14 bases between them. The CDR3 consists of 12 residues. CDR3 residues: CAGDRDSYGYTF. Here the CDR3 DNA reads TGTGCCGGCGACCGGGACTCCTATGGCTACACCTTC.

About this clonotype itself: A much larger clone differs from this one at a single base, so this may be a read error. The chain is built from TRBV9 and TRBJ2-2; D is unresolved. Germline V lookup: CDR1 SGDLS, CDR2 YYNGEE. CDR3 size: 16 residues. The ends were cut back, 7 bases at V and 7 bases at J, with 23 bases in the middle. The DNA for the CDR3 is TGTGCCAGCGGCGCCCCCCCGGGCCACCCTGGCGGGGAGCTGTTTTTT. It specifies CASGAPPGHPGGELFF.

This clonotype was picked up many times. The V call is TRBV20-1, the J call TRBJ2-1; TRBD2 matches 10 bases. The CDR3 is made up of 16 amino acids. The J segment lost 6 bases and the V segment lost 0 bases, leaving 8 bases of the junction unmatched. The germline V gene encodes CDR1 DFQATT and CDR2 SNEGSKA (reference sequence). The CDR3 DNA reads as TGCAGTGCTAGAGATATTAAGCGGGAGGGCCGCAATGAGCAGTTCTTC. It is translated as CSARDIKREGRNEQFF.

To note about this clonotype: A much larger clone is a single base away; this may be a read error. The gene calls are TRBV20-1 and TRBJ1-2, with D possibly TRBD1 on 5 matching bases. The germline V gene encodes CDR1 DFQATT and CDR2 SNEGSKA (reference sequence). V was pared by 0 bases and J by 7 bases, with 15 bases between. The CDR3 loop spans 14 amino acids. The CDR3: CSARDSRRGSGYTF. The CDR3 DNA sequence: TGCAGTGCTAGAGACTCTAGACGGGGGTCTGGCTACACCTTC.

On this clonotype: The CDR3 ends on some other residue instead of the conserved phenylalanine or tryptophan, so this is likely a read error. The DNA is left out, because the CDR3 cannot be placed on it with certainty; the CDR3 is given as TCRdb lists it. The CDR3 sequence: CASSQGINYEQCL. The chain is built from TRBV23-1 and TRBJ2-7. TRBV23-1 is designated an ORF whose function remains uncertain. The length of the CDR3 is 13 amino acids, counting both ends.

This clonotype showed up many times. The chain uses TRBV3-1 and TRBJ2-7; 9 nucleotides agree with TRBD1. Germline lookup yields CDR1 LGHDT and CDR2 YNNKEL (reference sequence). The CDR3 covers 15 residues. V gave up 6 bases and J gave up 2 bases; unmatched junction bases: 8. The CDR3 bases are TGTGCCAGCAGGAGACAGGGGGTGGGCACCTACGAGCAGTACTTC. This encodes CASRRQGVGTYEQYF.

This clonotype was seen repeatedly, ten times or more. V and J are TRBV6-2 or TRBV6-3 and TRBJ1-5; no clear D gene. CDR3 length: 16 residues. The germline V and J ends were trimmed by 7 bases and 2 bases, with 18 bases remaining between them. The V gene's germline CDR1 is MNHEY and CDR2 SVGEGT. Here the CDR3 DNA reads TGTGCCAGCACCCAACCTGGGCCCTTGGGCAATCAGCCCCAGCATTTT. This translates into CASTQPGPLGNQPQHF.

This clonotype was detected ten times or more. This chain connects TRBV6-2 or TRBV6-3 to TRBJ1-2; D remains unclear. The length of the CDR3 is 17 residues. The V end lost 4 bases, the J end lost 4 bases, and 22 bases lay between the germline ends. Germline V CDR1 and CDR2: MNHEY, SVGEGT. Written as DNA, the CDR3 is TGTGCCAGCAGTTTTGTGACCTGCATCGGAAAGACCTATGGCTACACCTTC. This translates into CASSFVTCIGKTYGYTF.

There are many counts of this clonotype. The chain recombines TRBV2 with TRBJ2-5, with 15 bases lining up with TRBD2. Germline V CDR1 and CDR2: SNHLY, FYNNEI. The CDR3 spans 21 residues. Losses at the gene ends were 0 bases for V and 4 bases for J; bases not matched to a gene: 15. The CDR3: CASSEAQAPGLAGGTPETQYF. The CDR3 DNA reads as TGTGCCAGCAGTGAAGCGCAGGCCCCGGGACTAGCGGGAGGTACACCAGAGACCCAGTACTTC.

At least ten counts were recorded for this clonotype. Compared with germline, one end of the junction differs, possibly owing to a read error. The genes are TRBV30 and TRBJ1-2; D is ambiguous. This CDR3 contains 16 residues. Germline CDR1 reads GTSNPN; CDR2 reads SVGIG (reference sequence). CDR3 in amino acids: CAWCVARYRKTYGYTF. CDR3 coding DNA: TGTGCCTGGTGTGTCGCGCGTTATAGAAAGACCTATGGCTACACCTTC.